This T cell receptor (beta chain) was profiled in a study of blood T cell repertoires in COVID-19. Turning to the study itself: Specimens from acute and convalescent COVID-19 originated in the United States, Italy and Spain. Sources were T cells, B-cell-depleted T cells, or PBMCs; the material itself was cDNA or gDNA.

In the authors' workflow: Nucleated cell counts were estimated from reference gene primer amplification. Here immunoSEQ multiplex PCR was the method, and the copy in TCRdb shows in-frame clones only, minus some. V and J calls and clone size follow that table, whereas D and trimming were derived from the DNA. The data show fewer than 250,000 clones, around 90% seen once. This receptor was taken from a man between 65 and 80 years old with acute or convalescent COVID-19. Material for sequencing was peripheral blood.

In nucleotides, the CDR3 is TGTGCCAGCAGTTACTCAGGCGGGGCTGAAGCTTTCTTT. This codes for CASSYSGGAEAFF. The chain uses TRBV6-5 and TRBJ1-1, with unresolved D. CDR1 and CDR2 (germline): MNHEY, SVGAGI. There are 13 residues in the CDR3. The V end lost 0 bases, the J end lost 6 bases, and 8 bases lay between the germline ends.